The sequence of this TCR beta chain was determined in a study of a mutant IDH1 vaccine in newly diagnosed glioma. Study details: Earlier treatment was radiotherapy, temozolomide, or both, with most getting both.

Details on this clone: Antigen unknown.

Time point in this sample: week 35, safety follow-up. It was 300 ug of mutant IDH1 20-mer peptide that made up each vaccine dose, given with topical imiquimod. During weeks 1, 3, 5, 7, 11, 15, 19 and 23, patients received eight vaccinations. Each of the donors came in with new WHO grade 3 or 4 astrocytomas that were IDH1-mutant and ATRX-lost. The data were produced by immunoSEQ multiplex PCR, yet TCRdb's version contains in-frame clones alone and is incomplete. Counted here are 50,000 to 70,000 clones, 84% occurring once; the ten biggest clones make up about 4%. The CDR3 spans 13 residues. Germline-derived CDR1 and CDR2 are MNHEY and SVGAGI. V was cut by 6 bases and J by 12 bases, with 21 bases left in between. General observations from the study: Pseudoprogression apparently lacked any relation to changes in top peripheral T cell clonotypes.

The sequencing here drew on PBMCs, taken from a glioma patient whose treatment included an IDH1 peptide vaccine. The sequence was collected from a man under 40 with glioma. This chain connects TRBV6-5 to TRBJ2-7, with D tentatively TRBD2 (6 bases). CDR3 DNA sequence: TGTGCCAGCAGAACTCCGGGGACTCAAAGTTCGTACTTC. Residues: CASRTPGTQSSYF.